This is a list of T cell receptor beta chains from one sample in a study of T cell responses to AZD1222 COVID-19 vaccine. Assay used: immunoSEQ multiplex PCR; TCRdb lists only in-frame clones, some missing. In the table there are approximately 100,000 clones, around 94% of which are singletons. The input for sequencing was peripheral blood, taken on day 0 of AZD1222 vaccination. These receptors were obtained from an adult in good health. Each CDR3 is given with its conserved first and last residue. The order of the fields is D gene, V gene, J gene, clone size, CDR3 protein, CDR3 DNA. A D gene is named only where the DNA matches it firmly. For some rows the clone size is stated as once, few or many, or as a class when expanded; others skip it.

d_call: TRBD1; v_call: TRBV7-8; j_call: TRBJ2-7; clone_size: .; cdr3_aa: CASSRGTGPYEQYF; cdr3_nt: TGTGCCAGCAGCCGAGGGACAGGACCCTACGAGCAGTACTTC
d_call: .; v_call: TRBV2; j_call: TRBJ1-1; clone_size: once; cdr3_aa: CASSWRDRGSGGTEAFF; cdr3_nt: TGTGCCAGCAGTTGGCGTGATAGGGGCAGTGGAGGCACTGAAGCTTTCTTT
d_call: TRBD1; v_call: TRBV6-2/TRBV6-3; j_call: TRBJ1-5; clone_size: .; cdr3_aa: CASSSSDRGLSQPQHF; cdr3_nt: TGTGCCAGCAGTTCCTCGGACAGGGGGCTTAGTCAGCCCCAGCATTTT
d_call: .; v_call: TRBV6-1; j_call: TRBJ1-3; clone_size: .; cdr3_aa: CASSEGRGTNTIYF; cdr3_nt: TGTGCCAGCAGTGAAGGGAGGGGGACAAACACCATATATTTT
d_call: TRBD1; v_call: TRBV18; j_call: TRBJ1-1; clone_size: .; cdr3_aa: CASSSQTGGHGGTEAFF; cdr3_nt: TGTGCCAGCTCATCACAGACAGGGGGCCATGGGGGCACTGAAGCTTTCTTT
d_call: TRBD1; v_call: TRBV18; j_call: TRBJ1-5; clone_size: .; cdr3_aa: CASSPQTGGNQPQHF; cdr3_nt: TGTGCCAGCTCACCCCAGACAGGGGGCAATCAGCCCCAGCATTTT
d_call: TRBD1; v_call: TRBV19; j_call: TRBJ1-4; clone_size: .; cdr3_aa: CASSSSTGTGREKLFF; cdr3_nt: TGTGCCAGTAGTAGCTCAACCGGGACAGGGAGAGAAAAACTGTTTTTT
d_call: .; v_call: TRBV2; j_call: TRBJ1-1; clone_size: .; cdr3_aa: CASRLLSGNTEAFF; cdr3_nt: TGTGCCAGCCGCCTCCTATCAGGGAACACTGAAGCTTTCTTT
d_call: .; v_call: TRBV10-3; j_call: TRBJ1-6; clone_size: .; cdr3_aa: CAISEGQRDNSPLHF; cdr3_nt: TGTGCCATCAGTGAAGGACAGAGAGATAATTCACCCCTCCACTTT
d_call: TRBD1; v_call: TRBV28; j_call: TRBJ1-1; clone_size: .; cdr3_aa: CASSLGKWTGLNTEAFF; cdr3_nt: TGTGCCAGCAGTTTAGGGAAGTGGACAGGGCTGAACACTGAAGCTTTCTTT
d_call: TRBD1; v_call: TRBV19; j_call: TRBJ2-5; clone_size: .; cdr3_aa: CASSIGGTVQETQYF; cdr3_nt: TGTGCCAGTAGTATAGGGGGGACAGTCCAAGAGACCCAGTACTTC
d_call: .; v_call: TRBV2; j_call: TRBJ1-5; clone_size: .; cdr3_aa: CASTQDLYNQPQHF; cdr3_nt: TGTGCCAGCACCCAGGATCTTTATAATCAGCCCCAGCATTTT
d_call: TRBD2; v_call: TRBV2; j_call: TRBJ2-3; clone_size: .; cdr3_aa: CASSDRGVDTQYF; cdr3_nt: TGTGCCAGCAGTGATCGGGGGGTAGATACGCAGTATTTT
d_call: .; v_call: TRBV7-9; j_call: TRBJ1-4; clone_size: .; cdr3_aa: CASSLQGSHEKLFF; cdr3_nt: TGTGCCAGCAGCTTACAGGGCTCCCATGAAAAACTGTTTTTT
d_call: .; v_call: TRBV29-1; j_call: TRBJ1-2; clone_size: .; cdr3_aa: CSVGQALGYTF; cdr3_nt: TGCAGCGTTGGACAGGCCCTCGGCTACACCTTC
d_call: TRBD1; v_call: TRBV12-3/TRBV12-4; j_call: TRBJ1-1; clone_size: .; cdr3_aa: CASSPLGTDEAFF; cdr3_nt: TGTGCCAGCAGTCCCCTTGGGACAGATGAAGCTTTCTTT
d_call: TRBD2; v_call: TRBV7-9; j_call: TRBJ2-1; clone_size: .; cdr3_aa: CASSPGGSGNEQFF; cdr3_nt: TGTGCCAGCAGCCCGGGAGGAAGCGGCAATGAGCAGTTCTTC
d_call: .; v_call: TRBV2; j_call: TRBJ1-1; clone_size: .; cdr3_aa: CASSERVQAEAFF; cdr3_nt: TGTGCCAGCAGTGAACGGGTCCAGGCTGAAGCTTTCTTT
d_call: .; v_call: TRBV19; j_call: TRBJ1-2; clone_size: .; cdr3_aa: CASSIGSFGGAYYGYTF; cdr3_nt: TGTGCCAGTAGTATCGGATCTTTCGGTGGGGCCTACTATGGCTACACCTTC
d_call: .; v_call: TRBV3-1/TRBV3-2; j_call: TRBJ2-1; clone_size: .; cdr3_aa: CASSQDRSDYNEQFF; cdr3_nt: TGTGCCAGCAGCCAAGATCGAAGCGACTACAATGAGCAGTTCTTC
d_call: .; v_call: TRBV28; j_call: TRBJ2-1; clone_size: .; cdr3_aa: CASSMGEQFF; cdr3_nt: TGTGCCAGCAGCATGGGGGAGCAGTTCTTC
d_call: .; v_call: TRBV9; j_call: TRBJ1-2; clone_size: .; cdr3_aa: CASNEDGTNYGYTF; cdr3_nt: TGTGCCAGCAACGAGGACGGAACTAACTATGGCTACACCTTC
d_call: TRBD1; v_call: TRBV3-1/TRBV3-2; j_call: TRBJ1-1; clone_size: .; cdr3_aa: CASSLTGLNTEAFF; cdr3_nt: TGTGCCAGCAGCCTGACAGGGCTGAACACTGAAGCTTTCTTT
d_call: .; v_call: TRBV9; j_call: TRBJ2-1; clone_size: .; cdr3_aa: CASSVRWEVNEQFF; cdr3_nt: TGTGCCAGCAGCGTAAGGTGGGAGGTTAATGAGCAGTTCTTC
d_call: .; v_call: TRBV18; j_call: TRBJ1-1; clone_size: .; cdr3_aa: CASAEAGPTEAFF; cdr3_nt: TGTGCCAGCGCTGAAGCAGGGCCCACTGAAGCTTTCTTT
d_call: TRBD1; v_call: TRBV27; j_call: TRBJ1-1; clone_size: .; cdr3_aa: CASSLGQGEAFF; cdr3_nt: TGTGCCAGCAGTTTGGGACAGGGGGAAGCTTTCTTT
d_call: .; v_call: TRBV6-5; j_call: TRBJ2-6; clone_size: .; cdr3_aa: CASEREAGANVLTF; cdr3_nt: TGTGCCAGCGAACGAGAGGCTGGGGCCAACGTCCTGACTTTC
d_call: TRBD2; v_call: TRBV18; j_call: TRBJ2-3; clone_size: .; cdr3_aa: CASSPLAGGQTDTQYF; cdr3_nt: TGTGCCAGCTCACCATTGGCGGGGGGGCAGACAGATACGCAGTATTTT
d_call: .; v_call: TRBV3-1/TRBV3-2; j_call: TRBJ1-1; clone_size: few; cdr3_aa: CGSGPLNTEAFF; cdr3_nt: TGTGGATCGGGGCCGCTAAACACTGAAGCTTTCTTT
d_call: .; v_call: TRBV15; j_call: TRBJ2-7; clone_size: .; cdr3_aa: CATSREAGSSYEQYF; cdr3_nt: TGTGCCACCAGCAGAGAGGCCGGAAGCTCCTACGAGCAGTACTTC
d_call: .; v_call: TRBV5-4; j_call: TRBJ2-2; clone_size: .; cdr3_aa: CASSLAGVGTGELFF; cdr3_nt: TGTGCCAGCAGCTTGGCAGGGGTCGGCACCGGGGAGCTGTTTTTT
d_call: .; v_call: TRBV12-3/TRBV12-4; j_call: TRBJ2-3; clone_size: .; cdr3_aa: CASSFEQYMQYF; cdr3_nt: TGTGCCAGCAGTTTCGAACAGTACATGCAGTATTTT
d_call: .; v_call: TRBV30; j_call: TRBJ1-1; clone_size: once; cdr3_aa: CAWSGTRQRMNTEAFF; cdr3_nt: TGTGCCTGGAGTGGAACCCGACAGAGAATGAACACTGAAGCTTTCTTT
d_call: .; v_call: TRBV28; j_call: TRBJ1-4; clone_size: once; cdr3_aa: CASSSELGQGYEKLFF; cdr3_nt: TGTGCCAGCAGCTCGGAGTTGGGGCAGGGGTATGAAAAACTGTTTTTT
d_call: .; v_call: TRBV5-5; j_call: TRBJ2-7; clone_size: .; cdr3_aa: CASSLAADIRPPYEQYF; cdr3_nt: TGTGCCAGCAGCTTGGCCGCGGACATCCGACCTCCCTACGAGCAGTACTTC
d_call: TRBD1; v_call: TRBV25-1; j_call: TRBJ2-5; clone_size: .; cdr3_aa: CASSDPGGGETQYF; cdr3_nt: TGTGCCAGCAGTGACCCAGGGGGCGGAGAGACCCAGTACTTC
d_call: .; v_call: TRBV28; j_call: TRBJ1-4; clone_size: .; cdr3_aa: CASTLDRLNEKLFF; cdr3_nt: TGTGCCAGCACCCTGGACAGACTTAATGAAAAACTGTTTTTT
d_call: TRBD1; v_call: TRBV11-3; j_call: TRBJ1-1; clone_size: .; cdr3_aa: CASSTQGVAFF; cdr3_nt: TGTGCCAGCAGCACACAGGGGGTAGCTTTCTTT
d_call: .; v_call: TRBV6-5; j_call: TRBJ2-5; clone_size: .; cdr3_aa: CASGPVEQETQYF; cdr3_nt: TGTGCCAGCGGCCCGGTGGAGCAAGAGACCCAGTACTTC
d_call: .; v_call: TRBV12-3/TRBV12-4; j_call: TRBJ1-1; clone_size: once; cdr3_aa: CASSLDRAEAFF; cdr3_nt: TGTGCCAGCAGTTTAGACAGGGCTGAAGCTTTCTTT
d_call: .; v_call: TRBV7-8; j_call: TRBJ1-1; clone_size: .; cdr3_aa: CASSSKTGNTEAFF; cdr3_nt: TGTGCCAGCAGCTCAAAGACAGGGAACACTGAAGCTTTCTTT
d_call: .; v_call: TRBV28; j_call: TRBJ2-7; clone_size: once; cdr3_aa: CASSRTYEQYF; cdr3_nt: TGTGCCAGCAGTCGTACGTACGAGCAGTACTTC
d_call: .; v_call: TRBV19; j_call: TRBJ1-5; clone_size: .; cdr3_aa: CASSAGNSNQPQHF; cdr3_nt: TGTGCCAGTAGCGCCGGGAATAGCAATCAGCCCCAGCATTTT
d_call: TRBD1; v_call: TRBV7-2; j_call: TRBJ1-2; clone_size: .; cdr3_aa: CASSIDRGPPYGYTF; cdr3_nt: TGTGCCAGCAGCATCGACAGGGGGCCCCCTTATGGCTACACCTTC
d_call: TRBD2; v_call: TRBV15; j_call: TRBJ2-1; clone_size: .; cdr3_aa: CATSRARGLAWEQFF; cdr3_nt: TGTGCCACCAGCAGAGCCAGGGGACTAGCATGGGAGCAGTTCTTC
d_call: .; v_call: TRBV14; j_call: TRBJ1-6; clone_size: once; cdr3_aa: CASSQEVGNSPLHF; cdr3_nt: TGTGCCAGCAGCCAAGAAGTAGGTAATTCACCCCTCCACTTT
d_call: .; v_call: TRBV18; j_call: TRBJ1-1; clone_size: .; cdr3_aa: CASSLHHRFIGDGEAFF; cdr3_nt: TGTGCCAGCTCACTACACCACCGGTTCATAGGGGATGGTGAAGCTTTCTTT
d_call: .; v_call: TRBV7-9; j_call: TRBJ2-2; clone_size: .; cdr3_aa: CASSLWGSTAGELFF; cdr3_nt: TGTGCCAGCAGCTTATGGGGTAGCACCGCCGGGGAGCTGTTTTTT
d_call: TRBD1; v_call: TRBV18; j_call: TRBJ1-1; clone_size: .; cdr3_aa: CASSPYRGMENTEAFF; cdr3_nt: TGTGCCAGCTCACCCTACAGGGGGATGGAGAACACTGAAGCTTTCTTT
d_call: .; v_call: TRBV19; j_call: TRBJ1-1; clone_size: .; cdr3_aa: CASSIERQNTEAFF; cdr3_nt: TGTGCCAGTAGTATAGAACGACAGAACACTGAAGCTTTCTTT
d_call: .; v_call: TRBV2; j_call: TRBJ2-5; clone_size: .; cdr3_aa: CASSAGIGRETQYF; cdr3_nt: TGTGCCAGCAGTGCGGGCATCGGTAGGGAGACCCAGTACTTC
d_call: .; v_call: TRBV7-9; j_call: TRBJ2-1; clone_size: .; cdr3_aa: CASSLVAQEQFF; cdr3_nt: TGTGCCAGCAGCTTAGTTGCTCAAGAGCAGTTCTTC
d_call: TRBD1; v_call: TRBV27; j_call: TRBJ1-1; clone_size: once; cdr3_aa: CASSLRGSFAEAFF; cdr3_nt: TGTGCCAGCAGTCTCAGGGGGTCCTTTGCTGAAGCTTTCTTT
d_call: TRBD1; v_call: TRBV27; j_call: TRBJ1-2; clone_size: .; cdr3_aa: CASRPTGQGRGYTF; cdr3_nt: TGTGCCAGCAGGCCCACGGGACAGGGGAGAGGCTACACCTTC